The 30 T cell receptor beta chains listed next were all sequenced from one sample in a study of blood T cell repertoires in COVID-19. The assay was immunoSEQ multiplex PCR, and TCRdb's table has in-frame clones only and misses some. The sample carries about 180,000 clones, about 88% recorded once. Specimen: PBMCs or T cells enriched from blood (not recorded which). The source is a young woman who had recovered from COVID-19.

V gene TRBV7-2 combines with J gene TRBJ2-2, with 10 positions matching TRBD2. The CDR3 loop spans 16 amino acids. The trim removed 5 bases at V and 5 bases at J, leaving 8 bases unmatched. The germline V gene has CDR1 SGHTA and CDR2 FQGNSA. CDR3: CASSTVAGGGTGELFF. The CDR3 region has the DNA TGTGCCAGCAGCACCGTAGCGGGAGGTGGAACCGGGGAGCTGTTTTTT.

The chain combines TRBV28 with TRBJ1-1, with no clear D. Trimming took off 7 bases at V and 5 bases at J, with 11 bases between the two ends. CDR1 is MDHEN, CDR2 SYDVKM, per germline. This CDR3 spans 12 amino acids. The CDR3 DNA follows: TGTGCCAGCAAGACCCAGGTGACTGAAGCTTTCTTT. It encodes CASKTQVTEAFF.

J is TRBJ1-1 and V is TRBV11-1, with D possibly being TRBD1 (5 bases). CDR3 length: 13 amino acids. Trimming took 5 bases from V and 5 from J, leaving 12 bases between them. Looked up from germline, CDR1 is SGHAT and CDR2 is FQDESV (reference sequence). The CDR3 DNA is TGTGCCAGCAGCCTAACAGGAATTACTGAAGCTTTCTTT. Protein sequence: CASSLTGITEAFF.

The chain carries TRBV7-2 and TRBJ2-2, with 9 bases aligning to TRBD2. Per germline, CDR1 SGHTA and CDR2 FQGNSA. CDR3 size: 17 residues. Trimming cost V 5 bases and J 5 bases; bases outside gene matches: 12. CDR3 amino acids: CASSPPGSGRNTGELFF. The DNA for the CDR3 is TGTGCCAGCAGCCCCCCCGGGAGCGGGAGGAATACCGGGGAGCTGTTTTTT.

The rearrangement joins TRBV2 to TRBJ2-2, with 10 nucleotides matching TRBD1. Looked up from germline, CDR1 is SNHLY and CDR2 is FYNNEI. The CDR3 has 17 amino acids. Losses at the gene ends were 7 bases for V and 5 bases for J; bases not matched to a gene: 13. The CDR3: CASKFDRGQTPTGELFF. Written as DNA, the CDR3 is TGTGCCAGCAAATTCGACAGGGGGCAGACTCCAACCGGGGAGCTGTTTTTT.

The V and J genes are TRBV7-9 and TRBJ2-1; 9 bases line up with TRBD2. CDR1 and CDR2 (germline): SEHNR, FQNEAQ (reference sequence). The V gene end was trimmed by 1 base and the J gene end by 3 bases; junction bases not matched to a gene: 10. This CDR3 spans 18 amino acids. CDR3 protein: CASSLGPPPSGVYNEQFF. The CDR3 DNA reads as TGTGCCAGCAGCTTAGGGCCCCCACCTAGCGGGGTCTACAATGAGCAGTTCTTC. The full variable domain, in which reference TRBV7-9 and TRBJ2-1 provide the parts outside the CDR3, is DTGVSQNPRHKITKRGQNVTFRCDPISEHNRLYWYRQTLGQGPEFLTYFQNEAQLEKSRLLSDRFSAERPKGSFSTLEIQRTEQGDSAMYLCASSLGPPPSGVYNEQFFGPGTRLTVL.

V is TRBV5-5 and J is TRBJ1-1, with D possibly matching TRBD1 (5 bases). With 3 bases removed from V and 4 bases from J, the gap between germline ends came to 16 bases. The CDR3 sequence is 15 residues long. Germline CDR1 and CDR2: SGHKS and YYEKEE (reference sequence). The CDR3 DNA follows: TGTGCCAGCAGCTCTTTCGAGGGGAGGGGCACTGAAGCTTTCTTT. The encoded protein is CASSSFEGRGTEAFF.

The chain carries TRBV27 and TRBJ2-2; D gene uncertain. The germline V and J ends were trimmed by 6 bases and 6 bases, with 20 bases remaining between them. CDR1 and CDR2 (germline): MNHEY, SMNVEV (reference sequence). This CDR3 contains 16 residues. The CDR3, as DNA: TGTGCCAGCAGCCCATTCCCCGCAATTGTAGCCGGGGAGCTGTTTTTT. Residues: CASSPFPAIVAGELFF.

This chain uses TRBV6-5 with TRBJ1-2; D gene ambiguous. The CDR3 loop spans 13 amino acids. Trimming left V 6 bases short and J 1 base short, with 9 bases between. Germline CDR1 MNHEY, CDR2 SVGAGI. CDR3 nucleotides: TGTGCCAGCAGCCGGTTCGATAACTATGGCTACACCTTC. The encoded protein is CASSRFDNYGYTF.

This chain connects TRBV9 to TRBJ2-7, with TRBD1 matching 7 bases. This CDR3 contains 13 residues. Germline CDR1 reads SGDLS; CDR2 reads YYNGEE. With V trimmed by 3 bases and J by 2 bases, 2 bases remained unmatched. The CDR3 DNA is TGTGCCAGCAGCGCGGGACAGCCCTACGAGCAGTACTTC. Its protein is CASSAGQPYEQYF.

J is TRBJ2-1 and V is TRBV4-2; 9 bases agree with TRBD2. The V gene end was trimmed by 1 base and the J gene end by 5 bases; junction bases not matched to a gene: 9. Germline V lookup: CDR1 LGHNA, CDR2 YNFKEQ. The CDR3 totals 17 residues. The CDR3 loop reads CASSQVFAAGGHNEQFF. The CDR3 coding sequence is TGTGCCAGCAGCCAAGTATTTGCAGCGGGGGGCCACAATGAGCAGTTCTTC.

The rearrangement uses TRBV7-6 and TRBJ2-1; D perhaps matches TRBD1 (5 bases). The CDR3 loop spans 13 amino acids. V gave up 1 base and J gave up 6 bases, with 7 bases separating them. Germline CDR1 SGHVS, CDR2 FNYEAQ. The CDR3 DNA is TGTGCCAGCAGCTTAGGGACAAGCAATGAGCAGTTCTTC. It encodes CASSLGTSNEQFF.

In its sample, this clone was seen once. The chain has TRBV10-1 and TRBJ2-1; D not certain. The V and J ends lost 5 bases and 9 bases respectively, with 20 bases between them. CDR1 WNHNN and CDR2 SYGVQD come from the germline V gene (reference sequence). This CDR3 comprises 15 residues. The CDR3 loop is CASSLSRSFFAEQFF. In DNA, the CDR3 is TGCGCCAGCAGTTTAAGCCGATCCTTTTTCGCTGAGCAGTTCTTC.

The rearrangement uses TRBV14 and TRBJ1-1; D remains ambiguous. The CDR3 has 13 residues. Trimming removed 1 base at V and 1 base at J, with 4 bases between. Germline CDR1 and CDR2: SGHDN and FVKESK. CDR3 residues: CASSQARNTEAFF. CDR3 sequence (DNA): TGTGCCAGCAGCCAAGCTAGGAACACTGAAGCTTTCTTT.

The CDR3 nucleotides are TGTGCCTGGAGTGCTGGTTCATTCGGGGGATCTGGCTACACCTTC. Translating gives CAWSAGSFGGSGYTF. The chain couples TRBV30 to TRBJ1-2; D might be TRBD1 (5 bases). Trimming pared 1 base from V and 7 bases from J, leaving 19 bases between. The CDR3 consists of 15 residues. The V gene's germline CDR1 is GTSNPN and CDR2 SVGIG (reference sequence).

The V call is TRBV27, the J call TRBJ2-7; 7 bases agree with TRBD1. The CDR3 spans 14 residues. Trimming cost V 2 bases and J 2 bases; bases outside gene matches: 3. Per germline, CDR1 MNHEY and CDR2 SMNVEV (reference sequence). CDR3 in amino acids: CASSLRGGPYEQYF. Written as DNA, the CDR3 is TGTGCCAGCAGTTTAAGAGGGGGCCCCTACGAGCAGTACTTC.

The CDR3 protein is CASSHPRDRDEQYF. The CDR3 DNA sequence: TGTGCCAGCAGTCACCCCCGGGACAGGGACGAGCAGTACTTC. The chain has TRBV6-5 and TRBJ2-7; 9 nucleotides align to TRBD1. With 5 bases clipped from V and 5 bases from J, the junction kept 7 bases outside the gene matches. The CDR3 contains 14 residues. The germline CDR1 and CDR2 sequences are MNHEY and SVGAGI.

CDR3 sequence: CASSASSLLAGVEQYF. CDR3 sequence (DNA): TGTGCCAGCAGTGCCAGTAGTCTACTAGCGGGAGTGGAGCAGTACTTC. This chain connects TRBV6-1 to TRBJ2-7; 11 bases are shared with TRBD2. J was trimmed by 7 bases and V by 4 bases; bases with no gene match: 12. CDR1 is MNHNS, CDR2 SASEGT, per germline. CDR3 length equals 16 residues.

The rearrangement joins TRBV6-5 to TRBJ1-5, with 8 bases that match TRBD1. CDR1 and CDR2 (germline): MNHEY, SVGAGI. The CDR3 extends over 13 amino acids. V shed 7 bases, J shed 4 bases, and the junction held 3 bases outside the gene matches. In DNA form, the CDR3 reads TGTGCCAGCAAGACAGGGGCTAATCAGCCCCAGCATTTT. It is translated as CASKTGANQPQHF.

The chain is built from TRBV2 and TRBJ1-4; D unresolved. The CDR3 covers 15 residues. Germline lookup yields CDR1 SNHLY and CDR2 FYNNEI. Trimming removed 6 bases from V and 1 base from J, with 12 bases in between. CDR3 sequence: CASRGGLETNEKLFF. CDR3 nucleotides: TGTGCCAGCAGAGGAGGGCTGGAAACTAATGAAAAACTGTTTTTT.

The chain uses TRBV27 and TRBJ2-6; the D gene is possibly TRBD2 (6 bases). Germline V lookup: CDR1 MNHEY, CDR2 SMNVEV (reference sequence). Trimming pared 7 bases from V and 2 bases from J, leaving 12 bases between. This CDR3 region has 15 residues. The CDR3 DNA is TGTGCCAGCACCATCGGGGGTCCTGGGGCCAACGTCCTGACTTTC. Its translation is CASTIGGPGANVLTF.

The gene calls are TRBV18 and TRBJ2-5, with D perhaps TRBD2 (6 bases). The length of the CDR3 is 14 residues. Germline values: CDR1 KGHSH, CDR2 LQKENI. The germline V and J ends were trimmed by 4 bases and 3 bases, with 12 bases remaining between them. The CDR3 DNA sequence: TGTGCCAGCTCACGCGGGACGGTCGAAGAGACCCAGTACTTC. Residues: CASSRGTVEETQYF.

CDR3 amino acids: CASAPGGESYEQYF. The CDR3, as DNA: TGTGCTAGTGCCCCTGGGGGCGAGTCCTACGAGCAGTACTTC. This chain joins TRBV12-5 and TRBJ2-7; D may be TRBD1 (6 bases). Trimming removed 7 bases from V and 1 base from J, with 14 bases in between. Per germline, CDR1 LGHNT and CDR2 FRNRAP. The CDR3 consists of 14 residues.

The V call is TRBV29-1, the J call TRBJ2-7, with D tentatively TRBD1 (6 bases). V was trimmed by 4 bases and J by 3 bases, leaving 13 bases between them. In germline, CDR1 is SQVTM, CDR2 ANQGSEA. There are 13 residues in the CDR3. The CDR3 region has the DNA TGCAGCGTTGTAGGGGGACAAGACTACGAGCAGTACTTC. Protein sequence: CSVVGGQDYEQYF.

The chain carries TRBV14 and TRBJ2-5; D may be TRBD2 (5 bases). From germline, CDR1 is SGHDN and CDR2 FVKESK. CDR3 length equals 15 residues. Deletions cut 3 bases from V and 5 bases from J, with 16 bases between. In DNA form, the CDR3 reads TGTGCCAGCAGCCAGAGGGCCCTTCCCCGCGAGACCCAGTACTTC. Translation: CASSQRALPRETQYF.

This clone was counted once. The gene calls are TRBV18 and TRBJ1-5; possible D gene TRBD1, 5 bases. The germline V gene encodes CDR1 KGHSH and CDR2 LQKENI. This CDR3 region has 15 residues. Trimming stripped 6 bases from V and 2 bases from J, with 14 bases between. The CDR3 sequence is CASSPREPGNQPQHF. The CDR3 nucleotides read TGTGCCAGCTCCCCCAGGGAACCGGGCAATCAGCCCCAGCATTTT.

This chain connects TRBV11-2 to TRBJ2-3; a possible D gene is TRBD2 (7 bases). The CDR3 runs 16 residues. Germline assignment: CDR1 SGHAT and CDR2 FQNNGV. The V end lost 6 bases, the J end lost 3 bases, and 19 bases lay between the germline ends. The CDR3 nucleotides are TGTGCCAGCAGGGACGGGGGGCCCCTATTTACAGATACGCAGTATTTT. Translation gives CASRDGGPLFTDTQYF.

This sequence joins TRBV6-5 and TRBJ1-6, with TRBD1 identical over 7 bases. The germline gives CDR1 MNHEY, CDR2 SVGAGI. V shed 8 bases, J shed 6 bases, and the junction held 7 bases outside the gene matches. The length of the CDR3 is 14 residues. CDR3: CASRQGMGNSPLHF. The CDR3 DNA follows: TGTGCCAGCCGACAGGGAATGGGTAATTCACCCCTCCACTTT.

The chain links TRBV18 to TRBJ1-5; 9 bases align to TRBD1. V lost 6 bases and J lost 5; bases outside the gene matches: 5. Germline V gives CDR1 KGHSH, CDR2 LQKENI. This CDR3 has 14 amino acids. CDR3 sequence: CASSRGQGDQPQHF. In DNA form, the CDR3 reads TGTGCCAGCTCGAGGGGACAGGGCGATCAGCCCCAGCATTTT.

The V gene is TRBV29-1, the J gene TRBJ1-1, with D unresolved. Per the germline V gene, CDR1 is SQVTM and CDR2 is ANQGSEA. V gave up 3 bases and J gave up 3 bases, with 8 bases separating them. The CDR3 sequence is 12 residues long. In DNA form, the CDR3 reads TGCAGCGTTGATCGGGTTTACACTGAAGCTTTCTTT. This codes for CSVDRVYTEAFF.